The next 2 T cell receptor beta chains were all read from a single sample in a study of T cell responses to AZD1222 COVID-19 vaccine. The table came from immunoSEQ multiplex PCR; TCRdb's copy has only in-frame clones and leaves some out. The table shows around 110,000 clones, with around nine tenths occurring only once. The sample consisted of peripheral blood, taken 28 days after the second AZD1222 dose. These receptors all stem from an adult who received the AZD1222 COVID-19 vaccine.

CDR3 loop: CASSLRGEDTQYF. DNA for the CDR3: TGTGCCAGCAGTTTGCGTGGGGAAGATACGCAGTATTTT. This sequence joins TRBV27 and TRBJ2-3; D gene unclear. Germline-derived CDR1 and CDR2 are MNHEY and SMNVEV (reference sequence). The germline V and J ends were trimmed by 3 bases and 5 bases, with 9 bases remaining between them. The CDR3 is 13 amino acids.

The chain links TRBV12-3 or TRBV12-4 to TRBJ2-7; D is unclear. Between the trimmed V and J ends, which lost 0 bases and 5 bases, there was a span of 5 bases. The CDR3 is 12 residues long. CDR3 coding DNA: TGTGCCAGCAGTTTAGCGGTCCACGAGCAGTACTTC. It specifies CASSLAVHEQYF.